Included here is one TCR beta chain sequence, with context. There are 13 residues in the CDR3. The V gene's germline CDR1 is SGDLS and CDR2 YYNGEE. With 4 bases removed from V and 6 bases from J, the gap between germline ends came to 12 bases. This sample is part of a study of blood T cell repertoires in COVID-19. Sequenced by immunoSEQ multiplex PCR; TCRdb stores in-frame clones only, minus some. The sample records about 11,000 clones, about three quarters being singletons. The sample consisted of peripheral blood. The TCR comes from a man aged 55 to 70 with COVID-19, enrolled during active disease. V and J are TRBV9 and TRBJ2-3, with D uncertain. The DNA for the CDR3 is TGTGCCAGCAGCCTGAGGCCCGCGGATACGCAGTATTTT. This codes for CASSLRPADTQYF.